Below, 24 T cell receptor beta chains from the same sample are listed, as sequenced in a study of T-cell memory formation after mild COVID-19. TCRdb re-derived calls from the 5' RACE reads in MiXCR, one entry per CDR3 protein. The repertoire holds a few hundred thousand distinct CDR3 sequences, about a sixth seen once, with approximately 21% in the top ten. Specimen: PBMCs or a T cell subset sorted from them (not recorded which). These receptors originate from a man aged 18 to 30 who had mild COVID-19 (a few samples of this study predate the infection). Cell type and time point are not known.

The CDR3 DNA follows: TGTGCCAGCAGCTCCCGATTTCGAGCAGGTACAGATACGCAGTATTTT. Translated, it gives CASSSRFRAGTDTQYF. This chain uses TRBV11-2 with TRBJ2-3; D unresolved. The V end was cut by 4 bases, the J end by 3 bases, with 17 bases between. Germline V gene lookup returns CDR1 SGHAT and CDR2 FQNNGV. This CDR3 has 16 amino acids.

This chain joins TRBV9 and TRBJ2-7; a possible D gene is TRBD1 (6 bases). Germline V gene data show CDR1 as SGDLS and CDR2 as YYNGEE. Between the trimmed V and J ends, which lost 4 bases and 2 bases, there was a span of 10 bases. This CDR3 comprises 13 residues. CDR3 amino acids: CASSRGGAYEQYF. In DNA, the CDR3 is TGTGCCAGCAGCAGAGGGGGAGCCTACGAGCAGTACTTC.

This clonotype turned up a few times. The V call is TRBV18, the J call TRBJ1-2; 7 positions agree with TRBD1. The CDR3 has 14 residues. Trimming at V came to 4 bases and at J to 3 bases, leaving 5 bases not matched to a gene. CDR1 KGHSH and CDR2 LQKENI come from the germline V gene. The CDR3 nucleotides read TGTGCCAGCTCACTTTCCGGGACAGACTATGGCTACACCTTC. Translation: CASSLSGTDYGYTF.

In this sample, this clonotype turned up a few times. The chain carries TRBV20-1 and TRBJ2-3, with 7 bases fitting TRBD2. J was trimmed by 2 bases and V by 8 bases; bases with no gene match: 16. CDR1 and CDR2 (germline): DFQATT, SNEGSKA (reference sequence). The CDR3 spans 16 residues. The CDR3 is CSRGNLAGDLTDTQYF. In nucleotides, the CDR3 is TGCAGTCGAGGGAATTTGGCGGGGGACCTCACAGATACGCAGTATTTT.

This clonotype showed up just a few times. The V gene is TRBV12-3 or TRBV12-4, the J gene TRBJ2-3, with unresolved D. The CDR3 covers 15 residues. V was cut by 7 bases and J by 0 bases, with 14 bases left in between. The CDR3 sequence is CASTFSLASTDTQYF. In DNA form, the CDR3 reads TGTGCCAGCACCTTCAGCTTGGCTAGCACAGATACGCAGTATTTT.

This chain joins TRBV7-8 and TRBJ1-1; the match to TRBD1 covers 7 bases. Germline CDR1 reads SGHVS; CDR2 reads FQNEAQ. The CDR3 sequence is 16 residues long. V lost 5 bases, J lost 1 base, and 10 bases stayed unmatched. The CDR3: CASSPRVWTGNTEAFF. The CDR3 region has the DNA TGTGCCAGCAGCCCCCGGGTTTGGACAGGGAACACTGAAGCTTTCTTT. The full variable domain, with the rest looked up from reference TRBV7-8 and TRBJ1-1, is GAGVSQSPRYKVAKRGQDVALRCDPISGHVSLFWYQQALGQGPEFLTYFQNEAQLDKSGLPSDRFFAERPEGSVSTLKIQRTQQEDSAVYLCASSPRVWTGNTEAFFGQGTRLTVV.

This clonotype was counted between two and nine times. This sequence joins TRBV18 and TRBJ1-5; the D is unclear. Germline CDR1 and CDR2: KGHSH and LQKENI. The V end was cut by 3 bases, the J end by 3 bases, with 6 bases between. This CDR3 is 13 amino acids long. Here the CDR3 reads CASSPANNQPQHF. CDR3 nucleotides: TGTGCCAGCTCACCTGCGAACAATCAGCCCCAGCATTTT. The whole variable domain, filled in from reference TRBV18 and TRBJ1-5, reads NAGVMQNPRHLVRRRGQEARLRCSPMKGHSHVYWYRQLPEEGLKFMVYLQKENIIDESGMPKERFSAEFPKEGPSILRIQQVVRGDSAAYFCASSPANNQPQHFGDGTRLSIL.

The chain has TRBV29-1 and TRBJ1-5, with a possible D match to TRBD1 (5 bases). This CDR3 is built from 13 residues. Per germline, CDR1 SQVTM and CDR2 ANQGSEA. V was cut by 6 bases and J by 3 bases, with 12 bases left in between. CDR3 in amino acids: CSVGGDYNQPQHF. The CDR3 coding sequence is TGCAGCGTGGGGGGGGACTACAATCAGCCCCAGCATTTT.

The chain carries TRBV9 and TRBJ2-2, with 8 bases that match TRBD1. J was trimmed by 1 base and V by 3 bases; bases with no gene match: 11. The CDR3 runs to 18 residues. Per germline, CDR1 SGDLS and CDR2 YYNGEE. The CDR3 is CASSAHPLDRGNTGELFF. As DNA, the CDR3 is TGTGCCAGCAGCGCTCACCCTCTCGACAGGGGGAACACCGGGGAGCTGTTTTTT.

This clonotype has at least ten counts. The rearrangement links TRBV12-3 or TRBV12-4 to TRBJ1-5; D might be TRBD1 (5 bases). V lost 6 bases and J lost 2, with 5 bases in between. This CDR3 region has 12 residues. DNA for the CDR3: TGTGCCAGCAGACAGGGCAATCAGCCCCAGCATTTT. Its translation: CASRQGNQPQHF.

The V and J genes are TRBV7-2 and TRBJ1-1, with D perhaps TRBD1 (6 bases). CDR3 size: 15 residues. Per germline, CDR1 SGHTA and CDR2 FQGNSA. Trimming shortened V by 3 bases and J by 3 bases, and 14 bases separated the two germline ends. CDR3 protein: CASSFQTGRYTEAFF. The CDR3 DNA follows: TGTGCCAGCAGCTTCCAGACAGGACGATACACTGAAGCTTTCTTT.

This clonotype was counted only a few times. The CDR3 is CARPSGTLFFSGYTF. The DNA for the CDR3 is TGTGCCAGGCCGTCCGGGACCCTGTTTTTCTCGGGTTACACCTTC. The rearrangement uses TRBV19 and TRBJ1-2; a weak D match, TRBD1 (5 bases). This CDR3 is built from 15 residues. The ends were cut back, 9 bases at V and 11 bases at J, with 28 bases in the middle. Looked up from germline, CDR1 is LNHDA and CDR2 is SQIVND (reference sequence).

V is TRBV5-1 and J is TRBJ1-4; 10 bases are a match to TRBD1. V shed 0 bases and J 8 bases; nucleotides not matched to a gene: 7. Germline V CDR1 and CDR2: SGHRS, YFSETQ. This CDR3 comprises 16 residues. CDR3 bases: TGCGCCAGCAGCTTGGACCTCGGACAGGGGGTGGAAAAACTGTTTTTT. Translation: CASSLDLGQGVEKLFF.

The chain carries TRBV11-2 and TRBJ1-2; the D is unclear. Trimming removed 3 bases at V and 8 bases at J, with 13 bases between. CDR1 and CDR2 from the germline V gene are SGHAT and FQNNGV. The CDR3 is made up of 13 amino acids. The CDR3 reads CASSFYRAVGYTF. The CDR3 bases are TGTGCCAGCAGCTTCTATAGGGCCGTCGGCTACACCTTC.

The rearrangement links TRBV4-1 to TRBJ1-5, with D possibly being TRBD1 (6 bases). The germline CDR1 and CDR2 sequences are MGHRA and YSYEKL. The CDR3 has 15 amino acids. The V and J ends lost 1 base and 5 bases respectively, with 12 bases between them. The DNA of the CDR3 is TGCGCCAGCAGCCAAGGATCGGACAGCTATCAGCCCCAGCATTTT. Its protein is CASSQGSDSYQPQHF.

This clonotype was counted a few times. The chain combines TRBV4-1 with TRBJ2-3; TRBD2 aligns across 14 bases. Germline trimming cut 4 bases from V and 6 bases from J; bases unmatched to any gene: 3. The CDR3 runs to 15 residues. The germline V gene encodes CDR1 MGHRA and CDR2 YSYEKL. The CDR3 DNA sequence: TGCGCCAGCAGCCCTAGGACTAGCGGGGGGGATACGCAGTATTTT. Its translation: CASSPRTSGGDTQYF.

The chain recombines TRBV21-1 with TRBJ1-1; the table's D call, TRBD1, was not checked against the DNA. TRBV21-1 is a pseudogene locus. The CDR3 is made up of 18 amino acids. CDR3 amino acids: CASIRPGQGKYMNTEAFF. In nucleotides, the CDR3 is TGTGCCAGCATAAGGCCGGGACAGGGGAAGTACATGAACACTGAAGCTTTCTTT.

A few counts support this clonotype. The chain employs TRBV6-6 and TRBJ2-3; the D is unclear. Per germline, CDR1 MNHNY and CDR2 SVGAGI (reference sequence). This CDR3 has 11 residues. V was cut by 11 bases and J by 1 base, with 7 bases left in between. The DNA of the CDR3 is TGTGCCGCCCGGGGCACAGATACGCAGTATTTT. Amino acids: CAARGTDTQYF.

V gene TRBV27 combines with J gene TRBJ2-3; TRBD1 is a possible D gene (6 bases). The CDR3 sequence is 15 residues long. Germline V gene data show CDR1 as MNHEY and CDR2 as SMNVEV (reference sequence). Trimming pared 4 bases from V and 1 base from J, leaving 12 bases between. CDR3: CASSSRGPRTDTQYF. CDR3 DNA: TGTGCCAGCAGTTCCAGGGGTCCCCGCACAGATACGCAGTATTTT.

The genes are TRBV6-5 and TRBJ2-5; 8 bases are a match to TRBD2. The length of the CDR3 is 17 residues. In germline, CDR1 is MNHEY, CDR2 SVGAGI. With 2 bases clipped from V and 9 bases from J, the junction kept 17 bases outside the gene matches. The CDR3 coding sequence is TGTGCCAGCAGTTACCTCGGAATTAGCGGGGCCCCGGGGGCCCAGTACTTC. Translating gives CASSYLGISGAPGAQYF.

DNA for the CDR3: TGCGCCAGCAGCCAAGATCGTAGGGGGTACAATGAGCAGTTCTTC. It yields the protein CASSQDRRGYNEQFF. This rearrangement joins TRBV4-3 to TRBJ2-1, with D tentatively TRBD1 (6 bases). The CDR3 totals 15 residues. Germline CDR1 and CDR2: LGHNA and YSLEER. V gave up 0 bases and J gave up 4 bases, with 10 bases separating them.

The J gene is TRBJ2-3, the V gene TRBV29-1; D may correspond to TRBD1 or TRBD2 (5 bases each). The CDR3 has 14 residues. Germline V lookup: CDR1 SQVTM, CDR2 ANQGSEA. V was shortened by 6 bases and J by 1 base, with 14 bases between the two germline ends. Here the CDR3 reads CSVGRMLGTDTQYF. The CDR3 DNA reads as TGCAGCGTGGGACGTATGCTCGGCACAGATACGCAGTATTTT.

This clonotype has just a few counts. The rearrangement uses TRBV4-1 and TRBJ2-1, with a tentative D call TRBD2 (5 bases). Germline V gene lookup returns CDR1 MGHRA and CDR2 YSYEKL. This CDR3 contains 16 residues. V lost 3 bases to trimming and J lost 5 bases, with 17 bases between them. DNA for the CDR3: TGCGCCAGCAGCCAGCATGGTAGGACTGCAGACAATGAGCAGTTCTTC. It is translated as CASSQHGRTADNEQFF.

The chain combines TRBV7-9 with TRBJ1-1, with D unresolved. Per the germline V gene, CDR1 is SEHNR and CDR2 is FQNEAQ (reference sequence). The CDR3 extends over 14 amino acids. The V and J ends lost 8 bases and 2 bases respectively, with 15 bases between them. CDR3 sequence: CASLGIARNTEAFF. The CDR3 DNA reads as TGTGCCAGCTTAGGGATAGCACGAAACACTGAAGCTTTCTTT.